This T cell receptor beta chain was recorded in a study of cytomegalovirus exposure and HLA in healthy donors (dated by TCRdb to 2016 to 2017). Broadly, across the study: According to a later analysis, one platform produced both the approximately 110 validation repertoires and the 720 or so repertoires of the first cohort. The study aimed to test whether cataloging public T cell receptors could reveal signatures of past pathogen exposure. In addition to the first cohort of roughly 670 subjects, a separate validation cohort of 100 to 150 different subjects was used. High-throughput TCR immunosequencing, statistical association of individual TCRs with disease status, and machine learning were combined to predict cytomegalovirus infection status. The full study reports these points: The study gave a list of under 200 TCR beta chains associated with cytomegalovirus. A few of the identified cytomegalovirus-associated TCR beta chains were confirmed in vitro to be specific for cytomegalovirus antigens. Cytomegalovirus status was reported to be diagnosed by the classifier with high specificity and sensitivity in both the original and validation cohorts. Of the cluster scores, roughly 95% were above 0 in a later analysis, which found that TCRs clustered in the first cohort also tended to co-occur in the 130 or so validation repertoires. It was suggested by the authors that the approach could potentially be generalized to other disease states and immunological phenotypes. A later analysis had no HLA typing for the validation cohort, so co-occurrence there was scored across all 120 or so repertoires. Most TCR sequences were seen in very few donors, while some public TCRs were found in many individuals.

Library preparation was by the immunoSEQ multiplex PCR assay. The original methods were these. A statistical classification framework was built for diagnosing cytomegalovirus status from the catalog of TCR beta chain sequences. Not all clones reach the TCRdb copy of this immuneACCESS table, which keeps in-frame sequences only. Checked studies attribute under half of the gap to unresolved V genes and leave the rest unexplained. The DNA gave D and trimming, while V, J and clone size come from that table. The sample has 300,000 to 350,000 clones on record, roughly 88% of them singletons. Over 0.9% of the sample goes to the ten largest clones. For this clone: It lacks a known antigen. Base qualities were left out, and no much larger clone turns up one base away. This sample also contains other DNA sequences that code for the same CDR3.

Donors formed part of the validation cohort, which comprised 95 to 150 subjects and was distinct from the first cohort of under 850 subjects. Sequencing used PBMCs. This sequence originates from a man aged 25-45 years in good health and CMV-seronegative.

The bases read TGTGCCAGCAGCTTTTTTGGAGGTAATTCACCCCTCCACTTT. Its protein product is CASSFFGGNSPLHF. The receptor chain draws on TRBV5-4 and TRBJ1-6, with no confident D gene call. CDR1 and CDR2 were assigned from the germline V gene (reference sequence) as SGHNT and YYREEE. From cysteine to phenylalanine, the CDR3 is 14 amino acids long. Just CDR3 DNA is preserved here, 42 bases in frame from base 1. V is clipped by 2 bases and J by 6 bases, and the sequence between their germline boundaries is 9 bases long.